This T cell receptor (beta chain) was captured by sequencing in a study of T cells in women clearing cervical HPV infection. On this clone: Coverage ceases 3 residues before the CDR3 finishes, and the germline J gene fills in the end. Other DNA variants within this sample encode the same CDR3.

Profiled with immunoSEQ multiplex PCR; TCRdb holds only in-frame clones, not every one. This listing includes over 30,000 clones. The CDR3 consists of 15 residues. Trimming shortened V by 3 bases and J by 1 base, and 13 bases separated the two germline ends. From germline, CDR1 is SQVTM and CDR2 ANQGSEA. Sequenced sample: blood buffy coat. The receptor was derived from a woman aged 18-69 years with a cervical HPV16 infection that either progressed to CIN3+ or cleared (not recorded which). J is TRBJ1-3 and V is TRBV29-1; weak D call: TRBD1 (5 bases). The DNA read from the CDR3 is TGCAGCGTTGATTCAGGGTCCGGGTCTGGAAACACC. Protein: CSVDSGSGSGNT. The whole CDR3 protein is CSVDSGSGSGNTIYF.